The T cell receptor (beta chain) under discussion was sequenced for a study of blood T cell repertoires in COVID-19. Whole-study context: The origin of the acute and convalescent COVID-19 samples was the United States, Italy and Spain.

The repertoire was sequenced with immunoSEQ multiplex PCR; TCRdb's copy has only in-frame clones and lacks some. The sample has about 95,000 clones, under 85% seen once. Per germline, CDR1 LGHDT and CDR2 YNNKEL (reference sequence). There are 15 residues in the CDR3. With 8 bases removed from V and 8 bases from J, the gap between germline ends came to 22 bases. The receptor was derived from a human donor in a cohort sampled during active COVID-19. Specimen: peripheral blood. This rearrangement joins TRBV3-1 (or the pseudogene TRBV3-2) to TRBJ2-1; a weak D match, TRBD2 (9 bases). The CDR3 sequence: CASAGGGRAGDEQFF. The DNA of the CDR3 is TGTGCCAGCGCAGGGGGCGGGAGGGCCGGTGATGAGCAGTTCTTC.